This T cell receptor (beta chain) was sequenced during a study of response to subunit inactivated influenza vaccine. Each CDR3 protein gets one entry after TCRdb re-called the RT-PCR reads with MiXCR. The sample holds hundreds of thousands of distinct CDR3 sequences; around 16% are singletons and the top ten take roughly 12%. The germline V and J ends were trimmed by 0 bases and 0 bases, with 13 bases remaining between them. The CDR3 sequence is 17 residues long. This receptor was obtained from a man aged 50 to 59 who received an inactivated influenza vaccine. This chain links TRBV12-3 or TRBV12-4 with TRBJ2-3, with no clear D. The sample here was PBMCs from blood, taken approximately 12 days after vaccination. The CDR3 protein is CASSLALVAASTDTQYF. The CDR3 region has the DNA TGTGCCAGCAGTTTAGCGCTCGTCGCGGCTAGCACAGATACGCAGTATTTT.